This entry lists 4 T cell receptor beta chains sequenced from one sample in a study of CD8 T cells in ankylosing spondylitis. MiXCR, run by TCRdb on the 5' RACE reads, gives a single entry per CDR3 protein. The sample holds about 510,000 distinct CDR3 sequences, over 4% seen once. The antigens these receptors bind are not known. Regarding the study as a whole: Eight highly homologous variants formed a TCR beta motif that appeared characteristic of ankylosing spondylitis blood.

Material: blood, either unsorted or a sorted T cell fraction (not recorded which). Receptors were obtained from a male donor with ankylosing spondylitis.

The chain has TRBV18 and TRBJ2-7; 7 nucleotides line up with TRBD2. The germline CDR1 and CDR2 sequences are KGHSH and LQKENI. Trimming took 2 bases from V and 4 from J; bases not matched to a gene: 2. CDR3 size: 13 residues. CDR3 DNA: TGTGCCAGCTCACCATTCGGGGGGTACGAGCAGTACTTC. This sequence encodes CASSPFGGYEQYF.

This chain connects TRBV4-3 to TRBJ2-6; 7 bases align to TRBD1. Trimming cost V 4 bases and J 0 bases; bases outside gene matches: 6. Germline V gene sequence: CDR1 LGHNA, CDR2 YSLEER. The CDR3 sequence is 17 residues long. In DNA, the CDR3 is TGCGCCAGCAGCCCAGGGACAGCGAGCTCTGGGGCCAACGTCCTGACTTTC. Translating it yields CASSPGTASSGANVLTF.

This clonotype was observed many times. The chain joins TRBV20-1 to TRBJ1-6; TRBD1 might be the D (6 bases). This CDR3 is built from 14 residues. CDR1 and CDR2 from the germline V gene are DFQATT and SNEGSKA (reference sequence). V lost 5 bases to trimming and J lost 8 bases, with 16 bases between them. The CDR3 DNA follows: TGCAGTGCTGGGGAACAGGGTCGGCATTCACCCCTCCACTTT. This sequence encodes CSAGEQGRHSPLHF.

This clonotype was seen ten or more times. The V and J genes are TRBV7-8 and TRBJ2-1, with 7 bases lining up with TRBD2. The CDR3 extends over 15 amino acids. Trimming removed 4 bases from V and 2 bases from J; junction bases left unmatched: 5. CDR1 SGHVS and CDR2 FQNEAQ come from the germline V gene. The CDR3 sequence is CASSSGRGTYNEQFF. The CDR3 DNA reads TGTGCCAGCAGCTCGGGGCGGGGGACCTACAATGAGCAGTTCTTC.